Presented here are 16 T cell receptor beta chains from one specimen sequenced in a study of T cell repertoires in cytomegalovirus infection. MiXCR, run by TCRdb on the reads, gives a single entry per CDR3 protein. The table lists around 300,000 distinct CDR3 sequences, 8% to 9.5% of them singletons, with approximately 4.7% in the top ten. Sequencing used PBMCs. Receptors originate from a human donor in good health (CMV status not recorded). Some clones in this sample may be carry-over from other donors' samples.

This clonotype was observed many times. The chain links TRBV7-2 to TRBJ1-1; D not resolved. CDR1 and CDR2 from the germline V gene are SGHTA and FQGNSA. The V gene lost 3 bases and the J gene lost 5 bases, with 13 bases spanning the gap. This CDR3 spans 14 amino acids. The DNA for the CDR3 is TGTGCCAGCAGCTTTCCCGGCCCGAGAACTGAAGCTTTCTTT. Protein product: CASSFPGPRTEAFF.

The genes are TRBV19 and TRBJ1-6, with no clear D. Trimming stripped 5 bases from V and 4 bases from J, with 9 bases between. The CDR3 sequence is 14 residues long. Germline lookup yields CDR1 LNHDA and CDR2 SQIVND (reference sequence). This chain's CDR3 is CASSAGIYNSPLHF. The CDR3, as DNA: TGTGCCAGTAGTGCGGGAATTTATAATTCACCCCTCCACTTT.

This clonotype has ten or more counts. The V and J genes are TRBV12-3 or TRBV12-4 and TRBJ1-1; 7 bases line up with TRBD1. The CDR3 runs 14 residues. V lost 6 bases, J lost 2 bases, and 6 bases stayed unmatched. DNA for the CDR3: TGTGCCAGCAGCGTAACAGGGGATAACACTGAAGCTTTCTTT. Its translation: CASSVTGDNTEAFF.

The V call is TRBV7-2, the J call TRBJ2-1; 8 bases are shared with TRBD2. J lost 6 bases, V lost 4 bases, and 8 bases had no gene match. Germline loops: CDR1 SGHTA, CDR2 FQGNSA. The CDR3 length is 15 residues. The CDR3 bases are TGTGCCAGCAGCTATGGGGGACTAGTTGGCAATGAGCAGTTCTTC. Translating it yields CASSYGGLVGNEQFF.

This clonotype was found a few times. The rearrangement joins TRBV6-2 or TRBV6-3 to TRBJ2-1, with D possibly being TRBD2 (6 bases). The CDR3 has 14 residues. Germline lookup yields CDR1 MNHEY and CDR2 SVGEGT. Between the trimmed V and J ends, which lost 0 bases and 5 bases, there was a span of 8 bases. In DNA, the CDR3 is TGTGCCAGCAGTTACTCGGGCGGGGACAATGAGCAGTTCTTC. Translating it yields CASSYSGGDNEQFF.

V usage is TRBV6-6 and J usage is TRBJ1-5; D possibly corresponds to TRBD1 (5 bases). Germline CDR1 MNHNY, CDR2 SVGAGI (reference sequence). With 8 bases removed from V and 7 bases from J, the gap between germline ends came to 15 bases. The CDR3 is 13 residues long. For the CDR3, the DNA is TGTGCCAGCGAAGTAGGGGAGAGACAGCCCCAGCATTTT. It translates to CASEVGERQPQHF.

This clonotype was picked up many times. This rearrangement joins TRBV11-2 to TRBJ2-3, with 9 bases lining up with TRBD1. The CDR3 is 15 residues long. J was trimmed by 5 bases and V by 5 bases; bases with no gene match: 8. Germline V CDR1 and CDR2: SGHAT, FQNNGV. The CDR3 region is CASSLRQGGRDTQYF. The CDR3 DNA reads TGTGCCAGCAGCCTTCGACAGGGGGGAAGAGATACGCAGTATTTT. Full variable domain (rest looked up from reference TRBV11-2 and TRBJ2-3): EAGVAQSPRYKIIEKRQSVAFWCNPISGHATLYWYQQILGQGPKLLIQFQNNGVVDDSQLPKDRFSAERLKGVDSTLKIQPAKLEDSAVYLCASSLRQGGRDTQYFGPGTRLTVL.

The chain carries TRBV4-3 and TRBJ1-6; 7 nucleotides line up with TRBD1. CDR1 and CDR2 from the germline V gene are LGHNA and YSLEER. J lost 9 bases, V lost 4 bases, and 9 bases had no gene match. The CDR3 length is 15 residues. CDR3 nucleotides: TGCGCCAGCAGCCGGGACGAGGGGGCGAGTTCACCCCTCCACTTT. As protein: CASSRDEGASSPLHF.

DNA for the CDR3: TGCAGCGTTGCGCCGGGGGGCGGTCAGCCCCAGCATTTT. It codes for CSVAPGGGQPQHF. The V call is TRBV29-1, the J call TRBJ1-5; D might be TRBD1 (6 bases). This CDR3 has 13 residues. Trimming took 4 bases from V and 6 from J, leaving 13 bases between them. CDR1 is SQVTM, CDR2 ANQGSEA, per germline. The full variable domain, completed using reference TRBV29-1 and TRBJ1-5, is SAVISQKPSRDICQRGTSLTIQCQVDSQVTMMFWYRQQPGQSLTLIATANQGSEATYESGFVIDKFPISRPNLTFSTLTVSNMSPEDSSIYLCSVAPGGGQPQHFGDGTRLSIL.

This clonotype was seen at least ten times. V is TRBV20-1 and J is TRBJ1-5, with 7 nucleotides matching TRBD1. V lost 3 bases to trimming and J lost 0 bases; unmatched junction nucleotides: 8. The CDR3 sequence is 16 residues long. From germline, CDR1 is DFQATT and CDR2 SNEGSKA (reference sequence). CDR3 sequence reads: CSASMVGTASNQPQHF. The CDR3 nucleotides are TGCAGTGCTAGTATGGTGGGGACAGCTAGCAATCAGCCCCAGCATTTT.

To note about this clonotype: At one of its ends the junction is not consistent with the germline gene, which may arise from a read error. The V gene is TRBV19, the J gene TRBJ2-4, with TRBD2 matching over 10 bases. From germline, CDR1 is LNHDA and CDR2 SQIVND (reference sequence). CDR3 length equals 14 residues. CDR3 coding DNA: TGTGCCAGTACCAGGACTAGCGGAGCCATCCCCTGGGACTTC. Translation gives CASTRTSGAIPWDF. Filled out from reference TRBV19 and TRBJ2-4, the complete variable domain reads DGGITQSPKYLFRKEGQNVTLSCEQNLNHDAMYWYRQDPGQGLRLIYYSQIVNDFQKGDIAEGYSVSREKKESFPLTVTSAQKNPTAFYLCASTRTSGAIPWDFGAGTRLSVL.

This clonotype showed up many times. V is TRBV7-2 and J is TRBJ2-7, with D possibly being TRBD2 (5 bases). Looked up from germline, CDR1 is SGHTA and CDR2 is FQGNSA. Trimming took off 5 bases at V and 3 bases at J, with 26 bases between the two ends. The CDR3 covers 18 residues. The CDR3 here is CASSQPLRVLAGYYEQYF. The CDR3 DNA reads as TGTGCCAGCAGCCAACCTCTCCGTGTCCTAGCCGGCTACTACGAGCAGTACTTC.

This clonotype showed up many times. The chain has TRBV12-3 or TRBV12-4 and TRBJ1-4, with 9 bases matching TRBD1. The CDR3 runs 15 residues. J was trimmed by 7 bases and V by 3 bases; bases with no gene match: 6. The CDR3 reads CASSFATGGAEKLFF. The CDR3 DNA reads as TGTGCCAGCAGTTTCGCGACAGGGGGAGCTGAAAAACTGTTTTTT.

This clonotype was recorded a few times. The rearrangement links TRBV5-6 to TRBJ2-3; 8 nucleotides align to TRBD1. V gave up 0 bases and J gave up 0 bases; unmatched junction bases: 3. CDR1 is SGHDT, CDR2 YYEEEE, per germline. This CDR3 spans 16 amino acids. CDR3 in DNA: TGTGCCAGCAGCTTGGCCGGGGACAGGAGCACAGATACGCAGTATTTT. Translation gives CASSLAGDRSTDTQYF. Complete variable domain (other parts from reference TRBV5-6 and TRBJ2-3): DAGVTQSPTHLIKTRGQQVTLRCSPKSGHDTVSWYQQALGQGPQFIFQYYEEEERQRGNFPDRFSGHQFPNYSSELNVNALLLGDSALYLCASSLAGDRSTDTQYFGPGTRLTVL.

This clonotype was observed at least ten times. The V and J genes are TRBV11-2 and TRBJ2-1; 9 bases match TRBD1. The ends lost 5 bases at V and 5 bases at J; junction bases unmatched: 4. Germline CDR1 reads SGHAT; CDR2 reads FQNNGV. The CDR3 is 14 amino acids. This CDR3 reads CASSPGTGHNEQFF. The CDR3, as DNA: TGTGCCAGCAGCCCCGGGACAGGGCACAATGAGCAGTTCTTC.

This clonotype was counted at least ten times. V gene TRBV6-5 combines with J gene TRBJ2-3, with D possibly being TRBD1 (5 bases). The CDR3 is 14 amino acids. CDR1 and CDR2 (germline): MNHEY, SVGAGI. V gave up 6 bases and J gave up 0 bases, with 10 bases separating them. The CDR3 DNA is TGTGCCAGCAGACCTTGGGGCAGCACAGATACGCAGTATTTT. Protein product: CASRPWGSTDTQYF.